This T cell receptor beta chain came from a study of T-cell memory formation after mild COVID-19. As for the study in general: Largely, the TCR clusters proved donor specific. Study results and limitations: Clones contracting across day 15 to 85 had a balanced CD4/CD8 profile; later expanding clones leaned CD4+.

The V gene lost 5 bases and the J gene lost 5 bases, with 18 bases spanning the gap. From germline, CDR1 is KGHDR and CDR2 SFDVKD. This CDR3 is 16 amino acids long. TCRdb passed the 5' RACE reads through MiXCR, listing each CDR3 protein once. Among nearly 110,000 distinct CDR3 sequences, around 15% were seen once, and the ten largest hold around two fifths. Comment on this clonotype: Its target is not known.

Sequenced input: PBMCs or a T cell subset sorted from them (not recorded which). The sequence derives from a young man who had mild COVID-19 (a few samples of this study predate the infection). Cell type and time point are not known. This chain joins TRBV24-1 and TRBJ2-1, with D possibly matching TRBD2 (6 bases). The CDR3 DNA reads TGTGCCACCAGTGGTTATCCTAGCGCCGGGGACAATGAGCAGTTCTTC. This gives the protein CATSGYPSAGDNEQFF.